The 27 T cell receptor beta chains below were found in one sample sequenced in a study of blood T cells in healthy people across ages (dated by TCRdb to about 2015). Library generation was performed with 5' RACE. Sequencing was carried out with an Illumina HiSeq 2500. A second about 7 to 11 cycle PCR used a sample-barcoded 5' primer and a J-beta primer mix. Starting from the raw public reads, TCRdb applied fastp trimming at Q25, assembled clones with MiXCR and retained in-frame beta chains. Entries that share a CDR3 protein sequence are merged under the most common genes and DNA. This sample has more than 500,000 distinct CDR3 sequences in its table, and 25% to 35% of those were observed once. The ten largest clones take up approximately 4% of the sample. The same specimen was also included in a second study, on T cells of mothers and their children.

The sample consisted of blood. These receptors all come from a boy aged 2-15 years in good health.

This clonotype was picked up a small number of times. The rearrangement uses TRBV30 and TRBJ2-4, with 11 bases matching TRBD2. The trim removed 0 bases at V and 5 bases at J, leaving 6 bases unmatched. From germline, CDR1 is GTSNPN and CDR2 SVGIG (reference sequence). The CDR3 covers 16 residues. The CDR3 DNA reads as TGTGCCTGGAGTGTACGGTATAGCGGGGGGGAAAACATTCAGTACTTC. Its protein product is CAWSVRYSGGENIQYF. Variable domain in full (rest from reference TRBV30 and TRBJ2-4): SQTIHQWPATLVQPVGSPLSLECTVEGTSNPNLYWYRQAAGRGLQLLFYSVGIGQISSEVPQNLSASRPQDRQFILSSKKLLLSDSGFYLCAWSVRYSGGENIQYFGAGTRLSVL.

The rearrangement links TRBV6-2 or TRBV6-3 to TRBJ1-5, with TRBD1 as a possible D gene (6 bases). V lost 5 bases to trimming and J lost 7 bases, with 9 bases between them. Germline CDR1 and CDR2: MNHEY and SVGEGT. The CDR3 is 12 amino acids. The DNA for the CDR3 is TGTGCCAGCAGTCAGGGGTTCCAGCCCCAGCATTTT. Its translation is CASSQGFQPQHF.

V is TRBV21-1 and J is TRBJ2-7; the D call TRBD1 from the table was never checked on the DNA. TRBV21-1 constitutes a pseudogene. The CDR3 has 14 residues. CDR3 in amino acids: CASSKAGTPYEQYF. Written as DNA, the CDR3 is TGTGCCAGCAGCAAAGCGGGGACACCCTACGAGCAGTACTTC.

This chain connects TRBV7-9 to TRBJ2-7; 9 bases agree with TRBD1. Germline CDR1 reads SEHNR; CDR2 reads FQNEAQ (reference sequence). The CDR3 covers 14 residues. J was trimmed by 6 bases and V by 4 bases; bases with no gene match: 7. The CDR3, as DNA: TGTGCCAGCAGCTCCGGGACAGGGATCCGCGAGCAGTACTTC. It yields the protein CASSSGTGIREQYF.

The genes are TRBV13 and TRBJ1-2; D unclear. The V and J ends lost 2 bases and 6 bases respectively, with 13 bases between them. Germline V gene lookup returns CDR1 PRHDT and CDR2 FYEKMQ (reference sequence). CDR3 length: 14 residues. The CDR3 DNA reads TGTGCCAGCAGCTTAATGGGAATTGAGGATGGCTACACCTTC. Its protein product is CASSLMGIEDGYTF.

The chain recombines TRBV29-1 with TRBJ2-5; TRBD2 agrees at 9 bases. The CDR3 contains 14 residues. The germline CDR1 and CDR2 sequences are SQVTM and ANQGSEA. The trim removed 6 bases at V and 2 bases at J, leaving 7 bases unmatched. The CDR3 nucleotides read TGCAGCGTCGCGGGACTAGCAGCACAAGAGACCCAGTACTTC. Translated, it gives CSVAGLAAQETQYF.

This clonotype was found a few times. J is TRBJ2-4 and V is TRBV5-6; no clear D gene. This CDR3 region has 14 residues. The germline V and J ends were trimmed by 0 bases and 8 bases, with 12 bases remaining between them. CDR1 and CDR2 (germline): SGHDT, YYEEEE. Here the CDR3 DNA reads TGTGCCAGCAGCTTGGCCTCCCGGTGGGACATTCAGTACTTC. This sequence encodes CASSLASRWDIQYF.

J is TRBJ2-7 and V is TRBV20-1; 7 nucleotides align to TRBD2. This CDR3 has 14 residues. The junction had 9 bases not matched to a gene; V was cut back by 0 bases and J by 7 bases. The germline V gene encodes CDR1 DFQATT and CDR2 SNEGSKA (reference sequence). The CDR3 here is CSARDGHLGGEQYF. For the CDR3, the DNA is TGCAGTGCTAGAGATGGACACCTGGGGGGGGAGCAGTACTTC.

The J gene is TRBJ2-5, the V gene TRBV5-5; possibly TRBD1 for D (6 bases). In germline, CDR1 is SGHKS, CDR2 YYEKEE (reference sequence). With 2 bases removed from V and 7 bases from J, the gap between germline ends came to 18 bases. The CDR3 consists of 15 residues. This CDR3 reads CASSFSGRGTVTQYF. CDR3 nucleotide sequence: TGTGCCAGCAGCTTCAGCGGCAGGGGAACGGTGACCCAGTACTTC.

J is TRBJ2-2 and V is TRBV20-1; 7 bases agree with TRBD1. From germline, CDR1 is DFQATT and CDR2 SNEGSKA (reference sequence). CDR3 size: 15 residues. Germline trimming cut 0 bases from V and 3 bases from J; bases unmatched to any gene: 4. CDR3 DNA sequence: TGCAGTGCTAGAGATCTAAGGGGGCACACCGGGGAGCTGTTTTTT. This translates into CSARDLRGHTGELFF.

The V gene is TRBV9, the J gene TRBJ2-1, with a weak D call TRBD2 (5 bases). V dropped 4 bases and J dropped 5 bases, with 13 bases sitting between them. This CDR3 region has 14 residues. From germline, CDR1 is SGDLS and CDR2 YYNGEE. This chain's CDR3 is CASSFRTGNNEQFF. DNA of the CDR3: TGTGCCAGCAGCTTCCGCACGGGGAACAATGAGCAGTTCTTC.

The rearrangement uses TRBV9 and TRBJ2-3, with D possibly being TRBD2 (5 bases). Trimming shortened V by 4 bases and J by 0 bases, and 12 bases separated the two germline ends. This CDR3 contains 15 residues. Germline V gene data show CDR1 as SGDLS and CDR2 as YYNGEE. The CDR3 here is CASSPREGSTDTQYF. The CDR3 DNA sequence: TGTGCCAGCAGCCCCCGAGAGGGAAGCACAGATACGCAGTATTTT. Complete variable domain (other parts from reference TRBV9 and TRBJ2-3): DSGVTQTPKHLITATGQRVTLRCSPRSGDLSVYWYQQSLDQGLQFLIQYYNGEERAKGNILERFSAQQFPDLHSELNLSSLELGDSALYFCASSPREGSTDTQYFGPGTRLTVL.

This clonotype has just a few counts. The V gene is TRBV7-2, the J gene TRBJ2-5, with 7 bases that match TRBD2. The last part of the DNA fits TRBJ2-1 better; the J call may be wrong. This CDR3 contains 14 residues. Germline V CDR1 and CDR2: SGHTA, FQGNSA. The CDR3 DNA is TGTGCCAGCAGCTTGGGCGGGAGCTTACATGAGCAGTTCTTC. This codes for CASSLGGSLHEQFF.

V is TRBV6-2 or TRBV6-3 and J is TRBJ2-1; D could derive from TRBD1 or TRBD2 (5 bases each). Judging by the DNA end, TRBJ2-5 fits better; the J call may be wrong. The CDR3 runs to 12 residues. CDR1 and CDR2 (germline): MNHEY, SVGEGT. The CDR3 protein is CASSKGPETQYF. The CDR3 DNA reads TGTGCCAGCAGTAAGGGACCGGAGACCCAGTACTTC.

Here the CDR3 DNA reads TGTGCCAGCAGTCAAGCACTAGCGGGAGGCCCCAATGAGCAGTTCTTC. Encoded protein: CASSQALAGGPNEQFF. This chain links TRBV7-6 with TRBJ2-5; 12 nucleotides agree with TRBD2. The assigned J gene may be wrong: the sequence end matches TRBJ2-1 better. There are 16 residues in the CDR3. Germline V gives CDR1 SGHVS, CDR2 FNYEAQ.

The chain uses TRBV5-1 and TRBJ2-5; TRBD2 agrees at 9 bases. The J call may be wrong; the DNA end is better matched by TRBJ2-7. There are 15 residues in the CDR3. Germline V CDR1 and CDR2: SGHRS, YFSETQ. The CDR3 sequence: CASSPRASGTYEQYF. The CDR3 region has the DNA TGCGCCAGCAGCCCAAGGGCTAGCGGGACCTACGAGCAGTACTTC.

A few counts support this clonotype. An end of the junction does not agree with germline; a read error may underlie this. The CDR3 protein is CVSSLDARWGAFF. DNA of the CDR3: TGTGTCAGCAGCTTAGACGCCAGGTGGGGAGCTTTCTTT. This chain uses TRBV7-9 with TRBJ1-1, with D hard to call. The CDR3 spans 13 residues. Germline loops: CDR1 SEHNR, CDR2 FQNEAQ (reference sequence).

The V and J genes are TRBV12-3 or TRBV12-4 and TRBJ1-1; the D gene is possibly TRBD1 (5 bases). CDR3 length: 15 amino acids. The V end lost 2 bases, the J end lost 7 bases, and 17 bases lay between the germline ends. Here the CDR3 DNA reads TGTGCCAGCAGTTTATTCCCTGGGGGGGGAGATGAAGCTTTCTTT. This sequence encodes CASSLFPGGGDEAFF.

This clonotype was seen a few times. Here the CDR3 reads CSARGQGAYGYTF. CDR3 DNA: TGCAGTGCTCGAGGACAGGGGGCCTATGGCTACACCTTC. The genes are TRBV20-1 and TRBJ1-2; 11 bases are a match to TRBD1. The germline gives CDR1 DFQATT, CDR2 SNEGSKA (reference sequence). With V trimmed by 5 bases and J by 4 bases, 3 bases remained unmatched. CDR3 length: 13 residues.

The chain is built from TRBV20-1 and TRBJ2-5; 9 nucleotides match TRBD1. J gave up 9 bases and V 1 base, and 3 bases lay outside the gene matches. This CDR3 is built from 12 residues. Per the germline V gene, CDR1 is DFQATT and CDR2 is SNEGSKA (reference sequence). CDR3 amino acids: CSARADRGPQYF. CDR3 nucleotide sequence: TGCAGTGCTAGAGCGGACAGGGGACCCCAGTACTTC.

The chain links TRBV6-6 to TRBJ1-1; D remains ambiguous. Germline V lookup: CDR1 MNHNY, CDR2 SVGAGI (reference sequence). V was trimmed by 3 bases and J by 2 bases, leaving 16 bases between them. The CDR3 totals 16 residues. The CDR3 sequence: CASSYSVSVGNTEAFF. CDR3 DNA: TGTGCCAGCAGTTATTCTGTCTCAGTCGGTAACACTGAAGCTTTCTTT.

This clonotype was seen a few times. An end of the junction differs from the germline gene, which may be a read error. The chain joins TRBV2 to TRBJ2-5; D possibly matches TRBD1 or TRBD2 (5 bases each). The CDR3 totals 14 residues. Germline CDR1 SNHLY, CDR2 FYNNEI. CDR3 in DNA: TGTGCCAGCAGTCTTCCGGGACGGGCCGGCGAGCAGTCCTTC. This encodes CASSLPGRAGEQSF.

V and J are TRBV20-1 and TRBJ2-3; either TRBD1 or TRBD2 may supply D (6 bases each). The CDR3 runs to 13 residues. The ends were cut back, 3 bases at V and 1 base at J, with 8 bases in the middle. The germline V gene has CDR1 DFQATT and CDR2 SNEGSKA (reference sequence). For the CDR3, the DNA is TGCAGTGCTAGGGAGGGGGGCACAGATACGCAGTATTTT. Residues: CSAREGGTDTQYF.

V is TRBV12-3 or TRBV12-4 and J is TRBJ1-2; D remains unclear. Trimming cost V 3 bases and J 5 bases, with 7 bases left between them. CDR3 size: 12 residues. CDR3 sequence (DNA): TGTGCCAGCAGTTTTGGGTATTATGGCTACACCTTC. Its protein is CASSFGYYGYTF.

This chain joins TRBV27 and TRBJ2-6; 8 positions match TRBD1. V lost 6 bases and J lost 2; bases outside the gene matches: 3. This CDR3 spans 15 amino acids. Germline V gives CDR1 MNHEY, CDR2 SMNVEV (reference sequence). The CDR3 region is CASSPRGPGANVLTF. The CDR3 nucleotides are TGTGCCAGCAGCCCCAGGGGGCCTGGGGCCAACGTCCTGACTTTC.

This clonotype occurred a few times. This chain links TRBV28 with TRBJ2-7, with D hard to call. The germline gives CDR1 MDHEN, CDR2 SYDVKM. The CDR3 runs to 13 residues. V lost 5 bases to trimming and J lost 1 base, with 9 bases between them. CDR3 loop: CASSTLGSYEQYF. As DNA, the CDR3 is TGTGCCAGCAGTACTCTGGGGTCCTACGAGCAGTACTTC.

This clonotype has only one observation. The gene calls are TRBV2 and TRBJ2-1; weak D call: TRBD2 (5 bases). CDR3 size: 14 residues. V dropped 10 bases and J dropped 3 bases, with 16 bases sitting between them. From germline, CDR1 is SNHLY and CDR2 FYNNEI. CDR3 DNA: TGTGCCAACAGCCAGAGCGGAAACTACAATGAGCAGTTCTTC. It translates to CANSQSGNYNEQFF.